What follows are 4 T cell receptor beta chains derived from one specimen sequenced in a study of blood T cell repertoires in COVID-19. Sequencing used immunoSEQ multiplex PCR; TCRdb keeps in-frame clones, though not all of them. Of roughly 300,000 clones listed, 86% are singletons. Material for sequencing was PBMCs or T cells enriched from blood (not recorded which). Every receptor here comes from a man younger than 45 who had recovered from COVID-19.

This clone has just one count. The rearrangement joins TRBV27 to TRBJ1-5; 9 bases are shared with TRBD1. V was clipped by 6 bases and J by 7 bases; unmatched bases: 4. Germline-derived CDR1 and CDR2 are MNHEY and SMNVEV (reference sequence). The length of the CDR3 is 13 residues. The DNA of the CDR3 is TGTGCCAGCAGGGGACAGGGCTCCCAGCCCCAGCATTTT. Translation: CASRGQGSQPQHF.

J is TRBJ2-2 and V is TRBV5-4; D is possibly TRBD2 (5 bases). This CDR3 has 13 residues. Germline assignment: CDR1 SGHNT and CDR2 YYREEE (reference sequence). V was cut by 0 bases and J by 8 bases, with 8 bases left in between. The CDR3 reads CASSLVSGGELFF. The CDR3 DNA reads TGTGCCAGCAGCTTGGTGTCGGGAGGGGAGCTGTTTTTT. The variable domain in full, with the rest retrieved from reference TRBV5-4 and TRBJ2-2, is ETGVTQSPTHLIKTRGQQVTLRCSSQSGHNTVSWYQQALGQGPQFIFQYYREEENGRGNFPPRFSGLQFPNYSSELNVNALELDDSALYLCASSLVSGGELFFGEGSRLTVL.

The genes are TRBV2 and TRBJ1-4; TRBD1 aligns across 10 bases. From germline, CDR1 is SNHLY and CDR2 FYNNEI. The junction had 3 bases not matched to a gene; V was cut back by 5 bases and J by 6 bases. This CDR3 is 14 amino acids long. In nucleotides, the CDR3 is TGTGCCAGCAGTCGGGACAGGGGATATGAAAAACTGTTTTTT. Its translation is CASSRDRGYEKLFF.

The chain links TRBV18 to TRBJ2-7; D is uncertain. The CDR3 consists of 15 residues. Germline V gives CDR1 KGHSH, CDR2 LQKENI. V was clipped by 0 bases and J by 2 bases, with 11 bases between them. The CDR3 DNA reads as TGTGCCAGCTCACCACCGTCTGCAGGTCCCTACGAGCAGTACTTC. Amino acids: CASSPPSAGPYEQYF.